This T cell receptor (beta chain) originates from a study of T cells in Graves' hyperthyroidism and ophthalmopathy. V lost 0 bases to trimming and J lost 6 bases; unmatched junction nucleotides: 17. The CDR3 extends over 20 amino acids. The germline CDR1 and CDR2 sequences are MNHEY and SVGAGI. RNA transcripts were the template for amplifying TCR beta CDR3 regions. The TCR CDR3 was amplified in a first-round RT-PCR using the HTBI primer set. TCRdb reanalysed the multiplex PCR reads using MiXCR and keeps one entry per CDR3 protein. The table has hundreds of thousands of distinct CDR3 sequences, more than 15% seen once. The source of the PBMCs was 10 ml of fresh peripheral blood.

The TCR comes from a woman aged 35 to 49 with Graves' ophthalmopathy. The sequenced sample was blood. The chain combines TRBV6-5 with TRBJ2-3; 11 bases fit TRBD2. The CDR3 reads CASSYSIINSGLAGQDTQYF. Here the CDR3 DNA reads TGTGCCAGCAGTTACTCGATAATCAACTCTGGACTAGCGGGTCAGGATACGCAGTATTTT.